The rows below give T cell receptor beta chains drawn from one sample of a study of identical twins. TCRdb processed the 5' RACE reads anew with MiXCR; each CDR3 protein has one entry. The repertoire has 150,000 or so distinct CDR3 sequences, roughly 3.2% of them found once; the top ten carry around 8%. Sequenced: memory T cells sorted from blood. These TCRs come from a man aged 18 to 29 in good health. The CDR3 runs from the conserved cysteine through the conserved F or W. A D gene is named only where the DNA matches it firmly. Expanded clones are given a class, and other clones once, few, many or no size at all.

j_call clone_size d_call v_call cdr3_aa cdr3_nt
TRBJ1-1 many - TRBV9 CASSRDDRNTEAFF TGTGCCAGCAGCAGAGACGACAGGAACACTGAAGCTTTCTTT
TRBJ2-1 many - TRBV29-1 CSGLANEQFF TGCAGCGGCCTAGCGAATGAGCAGTTCTTC
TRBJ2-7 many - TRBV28 CASSLSRYEQYF TGTGCCAGCAGTCTTTCCCGCTACGAGCAGTACTTC
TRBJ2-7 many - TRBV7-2 CASSPWGTYEQYF TGTGCCAGCAGCCCGTGGGGGACTTACGAGCAGTACTTC
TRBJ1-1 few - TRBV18 CASSLDSWNTEAFF TGTGCCAGCTCACTAGACAGCTGGAACACTGAAGCTTTCTTT
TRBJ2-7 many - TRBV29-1 CSVRGQFYEQYF TGCAGCGTTAGAGGACAGTTCTACGAGCAGTACTTC
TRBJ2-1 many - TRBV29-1 CSVDGQGQYNEQFF TGCAGCGTTGATGGGCAGGGGCAATACAATGAGCAGTTCTTC
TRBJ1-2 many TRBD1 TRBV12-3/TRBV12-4 CASSQQGGALDGYTF TGTGCCAGCAGCCAACAAGGGGGCGCGTTAGATGGCTACACCTTC
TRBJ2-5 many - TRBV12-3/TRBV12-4 CASSLGSGVTETQYF TGTGCCAGCAGCCTCGGTTCGGGAGTGACGGAGACCCAGTACTTC
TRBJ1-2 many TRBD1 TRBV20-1 CSAPTGTDGYTF TGCAGTGCTCCAACCGGGACAGATGGCTACACCTTC
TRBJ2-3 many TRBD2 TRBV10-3 CATTILAGAGDTQYF TGTGCCACCACCATTCTAGCGGGAGCCGGAGATACGCAGTATTTT
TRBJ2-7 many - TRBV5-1 CASSSSSSYEQYF TGCGCCAGCAGCAGTTCGAGCTCCTACGAGCAGTACTTC
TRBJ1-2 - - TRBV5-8 CASSWRGVDGYTF TGTGCCAGCAGCTGGAGGGGAGTGGATGGCTACACCTTC
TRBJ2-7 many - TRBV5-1 CASSLGGNAECYF TGCGCCAGCAGCTTGGGAGGTAACGCTGAGTGCTACTTC
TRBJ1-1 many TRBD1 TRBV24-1 CATSDTWDRATFF TGTGCCACCAGTGACACCTGGGACAGGGCGACTTTCTTT